This TCR beta chain was recovered during a study of cytomegalovirus exposure and HLA in healthy donors (TCRdb year 2017). About the study as a whole: In an earlier analysis of several hundred of the donors, under 300 Gb of sequence data and 90 million to 120 million unique TCR beta sequences from 180 million or so T cells were reported. About 280 gigabases of sequencing data and 75 million to 85 million unique TCR sequences made up an early release that covered approximately 700 HLA-typed donors. Of the roughly 400 genotyped donors, about 84% fell in the genetic ancestry cluster associated with self-reported Caucasian donors. The study aimed to test whether cataloging public T cell receptors could reveal signatures of past pathogen exposure. The study used immunosequencing to profile the T cell repertoires of approximately 690 subjects and linked those repertoires to cytomegalovirus serostatus. Besides the first cohort of around 670 subjects, a separate validation cohort made up of 120 or so different subjects was used. To predict cytomegalovirus infection status, the study combined high-throughput TCR immunosequencing, statistical association of individual TCRs with disease status, and machine learning. To study patterns of TCR occurrence, a later analysis re-analyzed previously published TCR beta repertoires from 650 to 750 donors and added high-resolution HLA genotyping. In the later analysis, no new phenotypic data were used to find candidate immune exposures; instead, reliance was placed on TCR beta sequences and their occurrence across donors. An earlier analysis of roughly 580 of the donors used high-throughput TCR beta sequencing to judge whether each TCR beta V gene segment behaved as functional or pseudogenic. Alongside the repertoire data, information on donor age, sex, ethnicity and CMV serostatus was compiled. Genome-wide SNP genotypes for about 55% of the 666 donors were used in a later genetic analysis, which treated that subset as a discovery cohort. Every discovery cohort repertoire had been produced on one sequencing platform. Class I and class II HLA loci were covered by the typing at four-digit resolution. The number of donors typed differed by locus, with about 629-640 for A, B, C, DRB1 and DQB1, 522 for DQA1, about 610 for DPA1, and around 450 for DPB1. Because of strong linkage in the cohort, four or five DR-DQ haplotypes were treated as single units for association and clustering. Among 350 to 400 genotyped donors of the cohort, an average of approximately 240,000 unique TCR beta nucleotide sequences were sequenced per donor, around 20% of them non-productive.

Comment on this clone: It lacks a known antigen. No much larger clone exists at a distance of one base, and base qualities are not known.

V ends up 0 bases short and J 7 bases short, with an unmatched junction base count of 9. The CDR3 spans 16 residues, from the cysteine through the phenylalanine. The kept DNA is CDR3 alone, 48 bases in frame from the first base. The germline V gene gives CDR1 as SGHRS and CDR2 as YFSETQ. The cohort consisted of 600 to 700 healthy bone marrow donors. All cohort members were sampled while nominally healthy, although unrecorded immune exposures were likely present. The donor tested CMV seropositive and was one of the 289 seropositive cohort members. Each donor provided a peripheral blood sample, and peripheral blood mononuclear cells were used for TCR beta sequencing. Genomic DNA extraction from the blood cell samples was performed with the Qiagen DNeasy Blood Extraction Kit. Overall study outcomes, separate from this receptor: A later genetic analysis associated a missense DCLRE1C variant with V-gene and J-gene trimming of TCR beta chains, and an independent cohort replicated the association. In vitro tests confirmed that a few of the cytomegalovirus-associated TCR beta chains recognize cytomegalovirus antigens. An earlier analysis of 587 of the donors showed that most TCR beta V segments appeared in productive rearrangements either about 87% or about 30% of the time, which broadly matched IMGT annotations. Immune exposure information for the cohort was limited to CMV serostatus. This cohort had only TCR beta chains sequenced, and the lack of alpha or paired-chain data limited which features could be detected. The 87-base-pair reads could not distinguish some IMGT-functional V segments, including TRBV6-2 and TRBV6-3, so those segments were excluded. Because HLA typing was missing for some donors at each locus, association tests included only the typed subset. When HLA alleles, especially DR and DQ, strongly co-occurred, attributing TCR associations to individual alleles was difficult. In a later analysis, most CMV-associated TCR beta chains were found to appear HLA-restricted, with HLA associations seemingly driven largely by CMV exposure. The authors suggested that the approach could potentially be extended to other disease states and immunological phenotypes. Presence/absence analyses assumed roughly uniform sequencing depth across donors, an assumption that may not hold. Linkage disequilibrium might explain the correlated functional status among segregating V segments, but an unknown experimental factor could not be excluded. Across donors, most TCR sequences were observed very rarely, whereas some public TCRs were present in many individuals. A further reported finding was that TCR beta sequences accurately predicted the HLA-A and HLA-B alleles for most subjects in the first cohort. A later analysis associated 16,951 TCR beta sequences with specific HLA alleles at a false discovery rate of 0.05. Compared with equally common non-associated chains, HLA-associated TCR beta chains in a later analysis were more clonally expanded and had lower generation probabilities. The classifier was reported to diagnose cytomegalovirus status with high specificity and sensitivity in both the original cohort and the validation cohort. In a later analysis, the rate of TCR association differed among HLA loci, with DRB1 alleles having the most associated TCRs and HLA-C alleles having the fewest. Several of the top co-occurrence clusters appeared to be linked to parvovirus B19, influenza, CMV and Epstein-Barr virus, according to a later analysis. Compared with the 666-donor mean, donors in an Asian-associated ancestry cluster had fewer N-insertions in productive TCRs, according to a later genetic analysis. Because counts were too low, 15 to 20 rarely observed V segments, including chromosome 9 orphons, were excluded from the earlier analysis of fewer than 650 of the donors. A group of highly shared sequence variants was considered likely to be a technical artifact of the sequencing pipeline. A total of roughly 160 TCR beta chains were listed by the study as associated with cytomegalovirus.

Preparation of the library involved the immunoSEQ multiplex PCR assay. For the multiplex PCR, a mixture combining 60 forward primers for TCR Vbeta segments and 13 reverse primers for TCR Jbeta segments was used. The CDR3 region of rearranged TCR beta genes was amplified from genomic DNA with a multiplex PCR assay. Amplified TCR beta libraries were sequenced as 87-base-pair reads on the Illumina HiSeq System. As for the original processing: Across the 500 to 750 repertoires, a later analysis counted 78 million or so unique TCR beta chains, roughly 11 million of which were shared by at least two donors. Raw reads were error-corrected and collapsed into unique sequences by a nearest-neighbor algorithm in which closely related sequences were merged to remove PCR and sequencing errors. CDR3 sequences were aligned to IMGT reference sequences to assign V, D and J gene segments. For a sequence to be retained, at least a six-nucleotide match to both a V gene segment and a J gene segment was required. A rearrangement counted as productive if the CDR3 had no stop codons and remained in frame with V and J, and every other rearrangement counted as non-productive. Following IMGT convention, CDR3 was defined as the stretch from the second conserved V-encoded cysteine to the conserved J-encoded phenylalanine. In an earlier analysis of roughly 610 of the donors, sequences lacking an unambiguous match to a single V gene segment were excluded. In an earlier analysis of several hundred of the donors, V segments were called functional above 56.7% productive rearrangements and were called segregating when the between-donor standard deviation exceeded 5%. A statistical classification framework was built for diagnosing cytomegalovirus status from the catalog of TCR beta chain sequences. In a later analysis, TCR nucleotide sequences were compared against IMGT/GENE-DB human TR gene sequences so that V and J genes could be assigned. Using the TCRdist pipeline, a later analysis assigned CDR3 sequences along with most-parsimonious VDJ recombination scenarios. A later analysis defined each TCR beta chain by its CDR3 amino acid sequence plus V-gene family, and excluded reads lacking a unique V-gene family. As a way to deal with suspected cross-contamination and a sequencing artifact, a later analysis dropped approximately 570 nucleotide sequences that were highly shared and had low generation probability. For each public chain, a later analysis derived a clonal expansion index from normalized ranks of inferred template counts within each repertoire. Generation probabilities in a later analysis came from a VDJ recombination model fitted to out-of-frame rearrangements, and those results were checked against IGoR. In a later analysis, hypergeometric tests were used to score TCR-TCR, TCR-HLA and TCR-CMV co-occurrence, with a repertoire-size bias correction applied to TCR pairs. To estimate false discovery rates, a later analysis permuted the HLA or CMV assignments 20 times. In a later analysis, co-occurring TCRs were grouped with DBSCAN, and TCRdist sequence similarity was added when clustering was performed within HLA-allele-positive subsets. Repertoires with fewer than 30,000 or more than 120,000 public chains, plus five repertoires with anomalous nucleotide sharing, were excluded from co-occurrence clustering. In TCRdb, the immuneACCESS table is reduced to in-frame sequences with V and J assigned. These tables do not hold every clone; where another copy was compared, an unresolved V gene accounts for under half, and the others remain unexplained. V, J and clone size reflect that table, while D and trimming were determined from the DNA. The sample table lists approximately 190,000 clones, around four fifths of them with a count of one. Roughly 2.6% of the sample is taken by the ten largest.

Sequenced material: PBMCs. The receptor was derived from a woman aged 45 to 65 in good health and CMV-seropositive. The chain is encoded by TRBV5-1 joined to TRBJ2-7; TRBD2 agrees with 11 junctional bases. The nucleotide sequence reads as follows: TGCGCCAGCAGCTTGGGTAATAGCGGGGGGGCGGAGGAGCAGTACTTC. It specifies CASSLGNSGGAEEQYF.